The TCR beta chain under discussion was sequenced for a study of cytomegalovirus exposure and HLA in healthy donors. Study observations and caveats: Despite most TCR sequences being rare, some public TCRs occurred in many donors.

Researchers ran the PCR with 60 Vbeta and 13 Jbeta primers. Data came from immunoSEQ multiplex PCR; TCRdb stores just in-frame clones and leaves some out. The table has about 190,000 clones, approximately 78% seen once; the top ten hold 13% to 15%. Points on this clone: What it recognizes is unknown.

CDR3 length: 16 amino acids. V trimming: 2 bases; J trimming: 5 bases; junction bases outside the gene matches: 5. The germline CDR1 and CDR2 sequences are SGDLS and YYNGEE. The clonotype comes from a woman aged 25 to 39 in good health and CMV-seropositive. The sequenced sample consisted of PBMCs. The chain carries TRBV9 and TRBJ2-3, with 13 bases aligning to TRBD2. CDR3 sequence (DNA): TGTGCCAGCAGCGTGACTAGCGGGGGGTTTATAGATACGCAGTATTTT. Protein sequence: CASSVTSGGFIDTQYF.